The source of this T cell receptor beta chain is a study of cytomegalovirus exposure and HLA in healthy donors. This clone was picked up a small number of times. Its specificity is unknown. The CDR3 has 15 amino acids. V was cut by 3 bases and J by 2 bases, with 14 bases left in between. The germline V gene encodes CDR1 SGDLS and CDR2 YYNGEE. This PCR relied on a set of 60 Vbeta primers and 13 Jbeta primers. Using immunoSEQ multiplex PCR, the repertoire was profiled, and TCRdb retains in-frame clones only, with some absent. The data show some 160,000 clones, roughly 88% seen once. Study results and limitations: Rare TCR sequences predominated, though certain public TCRs were found in many donors. Reported performance of the classifier showed diagnosis of cytomegalovirus status with high specificity and sensitivity. TCR beta chains associated with HLA were, in a later analysis, more clonally expanded than equally common others.

The rearrangement joins TRBV9 to TRBJ1-2; tentatively, D is TRBD1 (5 bases). The sequenced sample was PBMCs. This clonotype was obtained from a woman between 18 and 29 years old in good health and CMV-seronegative. The CDR3: CASSAGGLPNYGYTF. The CDR3 DNA is TGTGCCAGCAGCGCGGGGGGTCTCCCCAACTATGGCTACACCTTC. Full variable domain (missing parts from reference TRBV9 and TRBJ1-2): DSGVTQTPKHLITATGQRVTLRCSPRSGDLSVYWYQQSLDQGLQFLIQYYNGEERAKGNILERFSAQQFPDLHSELNLSSLELGDSALYFCASSAGGLPNYGYTFGSGTRLTVV.